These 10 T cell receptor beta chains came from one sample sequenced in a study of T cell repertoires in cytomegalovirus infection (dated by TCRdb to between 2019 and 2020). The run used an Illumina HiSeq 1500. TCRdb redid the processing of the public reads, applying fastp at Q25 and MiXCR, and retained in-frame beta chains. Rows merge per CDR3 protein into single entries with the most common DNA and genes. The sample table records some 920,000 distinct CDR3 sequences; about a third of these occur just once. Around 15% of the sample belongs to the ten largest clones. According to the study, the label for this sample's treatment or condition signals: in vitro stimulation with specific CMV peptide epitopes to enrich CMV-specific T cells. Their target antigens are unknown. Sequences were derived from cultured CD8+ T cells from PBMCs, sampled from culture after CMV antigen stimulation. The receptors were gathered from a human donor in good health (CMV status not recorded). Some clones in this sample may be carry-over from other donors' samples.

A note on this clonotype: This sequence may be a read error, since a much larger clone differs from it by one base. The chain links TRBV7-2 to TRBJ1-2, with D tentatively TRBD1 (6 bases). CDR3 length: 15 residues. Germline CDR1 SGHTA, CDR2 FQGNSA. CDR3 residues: CASSLGQLANYDYTF. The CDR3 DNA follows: TGTGCCAGCAGCCTTGGACAGCTAGCTAACTATGACTACACCTTC.

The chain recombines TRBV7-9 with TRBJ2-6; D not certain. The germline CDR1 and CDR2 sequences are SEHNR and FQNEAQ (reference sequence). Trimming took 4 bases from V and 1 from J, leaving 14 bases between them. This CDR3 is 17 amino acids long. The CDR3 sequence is CASSSRTPTSGANVLTF. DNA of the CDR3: TGTGCCAGCAGCTCACGGACCCCTACGTCTGGGGCCAACGTCCTGACTTTC.

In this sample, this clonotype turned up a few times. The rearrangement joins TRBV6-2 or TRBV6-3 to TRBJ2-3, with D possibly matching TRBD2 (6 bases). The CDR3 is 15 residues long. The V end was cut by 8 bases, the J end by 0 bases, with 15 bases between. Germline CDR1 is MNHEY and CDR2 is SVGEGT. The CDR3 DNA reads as TGTGCCAGCCTCACGCCGGGGGAGAGCACAGATACGCAGTATTTT. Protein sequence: CASLTPGESTDTQYF.

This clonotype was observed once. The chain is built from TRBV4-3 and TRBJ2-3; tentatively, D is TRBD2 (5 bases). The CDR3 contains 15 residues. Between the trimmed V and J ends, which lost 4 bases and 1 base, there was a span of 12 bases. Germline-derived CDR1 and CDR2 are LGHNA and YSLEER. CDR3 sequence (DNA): TGCGCCAGCAGCCCTGGGCTGGGAGGCACAGATACGCAGTATTTT. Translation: CASSPGLGGTDTQYF.

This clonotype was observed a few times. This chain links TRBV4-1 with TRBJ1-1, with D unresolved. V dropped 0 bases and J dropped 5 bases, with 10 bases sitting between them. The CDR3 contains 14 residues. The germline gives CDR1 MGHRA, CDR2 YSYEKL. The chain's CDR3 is CASSQEAGMTEAFF. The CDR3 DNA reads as TGCGCCAGCAGCCAAGAGGCGGGAATGACTGAAGCTTTCTTT.

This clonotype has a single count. The CDR3 reads CASSERAGSSYNEQFF. Written as DNA, the CDR3 is TGTGCCAGCAGTGAGCGAGCGGGGAGCTCCTACAATGAGCAGTTCTTC. The gene calls are TRBV6-4 and TRBJ2-1; 7 nucleotides match TRBD2. V lost 3 bases, J lost 0 bases, and 5 bases stayed unmatched. Germline V gene lookup returns CDR1 MRHNA and CDR2 SNTAGT. This CDR3 spans 16 amino acids.

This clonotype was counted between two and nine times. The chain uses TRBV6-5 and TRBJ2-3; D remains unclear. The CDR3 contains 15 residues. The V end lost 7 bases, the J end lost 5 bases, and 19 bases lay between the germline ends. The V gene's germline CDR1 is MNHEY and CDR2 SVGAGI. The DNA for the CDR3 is TGTGCCAGCAATCCCTACGGGCTCTGGGGAGATACGCAGTATTTT. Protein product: CASNPYGLWGDTQYF.

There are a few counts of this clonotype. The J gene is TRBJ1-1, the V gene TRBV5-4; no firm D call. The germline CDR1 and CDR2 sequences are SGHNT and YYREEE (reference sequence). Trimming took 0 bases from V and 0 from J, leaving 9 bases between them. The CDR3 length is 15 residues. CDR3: CASSLAGVMNTEAFF. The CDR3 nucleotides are TGTGCCAGCAGCTTGGCCGGGGTCATGAACACTGAAGCTTTCTTT.

The CDR3 protein is CASSPGGTGEDYEQYF. Here the CDR3 DNA reads TGTGCCAGCAGCCCCGGGGGGACAGGAGAAGACTACGAGCAGTACTTC. The gene calls are TRBV7-9 and TRBJ2-7, with D maybe TRBD1 (8 bases). V lost 5 bases and J lost 3, with 20 bases in between. This CDR3 has 16 residues. The germline V gene has CDR1 SEHNR and CDR2 FQNEAQ (reference sequence).

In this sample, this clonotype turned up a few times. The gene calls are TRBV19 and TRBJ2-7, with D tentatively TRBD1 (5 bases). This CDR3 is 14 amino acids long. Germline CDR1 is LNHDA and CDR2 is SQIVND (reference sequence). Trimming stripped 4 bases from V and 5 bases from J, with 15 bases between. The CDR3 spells CASSTYRSANEQYF. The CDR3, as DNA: TGTGCCAGTAGTACGTACAGGTCCGCCAACGAGCAGTACTTC. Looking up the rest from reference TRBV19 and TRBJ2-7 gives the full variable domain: DGGITQSPKYLFRKEGQNVTLSCEQNLNHDAMYWYRQDPGQGLRLIYYSQIVNDFQKGDIAEGYSVSREKKESFPLTVTSAQKNPTAFYLCASSTYRSANEQYFGPGTRLTVT.